These 9 T cell receptor beta chains were all obtained from the same sample, sequenced in a study of blood T cell repertoires in COVID-19. Assay: immunoSEQ multiplex PCR; the TCRdb copy retains only in-frame clones and omits some. The data contain over 15,000 clones, around 77% of them singletons. The sample comprised peripheral blood. Receptors originate from a man aged 70 or older with COVID-19, enrolled during active disease.

The CDR3 loop reads CASSGGDRVGQPQHF. The DNA for the CDR3 is TGTGCCAGCAGTGGAGGGGACAGGGTGGGTCAGCCCCAGCATTTT. V and J are TRBV2 and TRBJ1-5; TRBD1 agrees at 9 bases. This CDR3 contains 15 residues. Germline CDR1 reads SNHLY; CDR2 reads FYNNEI. The junction had 7 bases not matched to a gene; V was cut back by 4 bases and J by 6 bases. Full variable domain (outside the CDR3, taken from reference TRBV2 and TRBJ1-5): EPEVTQTPSHQVTQMGQEVILRCVPISNHLYFYWYRQILGQKVEFLVSFYNNEISEKSEIFDDQFSVERPDGSNFTLKIRSTKLEDSAMYFCASSGGDRVGQPQHFGDGTRLSIL.

The rearrangement links TRBV10-3 to TRBJ1-6; D remains unclear. The V end was cut by 0 bases, the J end by 9 bases, with 12 bases between. Germline CDR1 reads ENHRY; CDR2 reads SYGVKD. CDR3 size: 15 residues. The CDR3 DNA follows: TGTGCCATCAGTGAGTCGGGAGGGCCAGGTTCACCCCTCCACTTT. Translating gives CAISESGGPGSPLHF.

This clone was seen just once. This chain uses TRBV6-5 with TRBJ1-5; D is undetermined. CDR3 length: 15 amino acids. The V gene lost 6 bases and the J gene lost 0 bases, with 12 bases spanning the gap. CDR1 and CDR2 (germline): MNHEY, SVGAGI. Here the CDR3 reads CASRLERNSNQPQHF. The CDR3 region has the DNA TGTGCCAGCAGGCTAGAACGTAATAGCAATCAGCCCCAGCATTTT.

The gene calls are TRBV12-3 or TRBV12-4 and TRBJ1-1, with unresolved D. V was trimmed by 6 bases and J by 5 bases, leaving 10 bases between them. The CDR3 spans 12 residues. CDR3 nucleotides: TGTGCCAGCAGCATGAGAGGGACTGAAGCTTTCTTT. Encoded protein: CASSMRGTEAFF.

This clone has only a few counts. V and J are TRBV30 and TRBJ2-7; maybe TRBD1 (5 bases). The CDR3 runs 13 residues. Trimming left V 1 base short and J 2 bases short, with 9 bases between. Germline V lookup: CDR1 GTSNPN, CDR2 SVGIG (reference sequence). The CDR3 DNA follows: TGTGCCTGGAGTGGGAAGGGGCCCTACGAGCAGTACTTC. This sequence encodes CAWSGKGPYEQYF.

The V gene is TRBV5-1, the J gene TRBJ2-1; D is unresolved. The CDR3 has 13 residues. CDR1 SGHRS and CDR2 YFSETQ come from the germline V gene. Trimming shortened V by 0 bases and J by 16 bases, and 17 bases separated the two germline ends. CDR3 loop: CASSLESLPAFFF. In DNA form, the CDR3 reads TGCGCCAGCAGCTTGGAGTCACTTCCCGCGTTTTTCTTC.

V gene TRBV5-1 combines with J gene TRBJ2-4, with D uncertain. Trimming left V 0 bases short and J 2 bases short, with 15 bases between. In germline, CDR1 is SGHRS, CDR2 YFSETQ. The CDR3 extends over 17 amino acids. The DNA of the CDR3 is TGCGCCAGCAGCTTGGCCGATTTGGGCTTGACCAAAAACATTCAGTACTTC. Its translation: CASSLADLGLTKNIQYF.

J is TRBJ2-7 and V is TRBV6-6, with a tentative D call TRBD2 (5 bases). Trimming removed 2 bases at V and 8 bases at J, with 13 bases between. This CDR3 has 13 amino acids. Per germline, CDR1 MNHNY and CDR2 SVGAGI (reference sequence). The CDR3 is CASSYRGQGQQYF. Here the CDR3 DNA reads TGTGCCAGCAGTTACCGAGGGCAAGGGCAGCAGTACTTC.

J is TRBJ1-6 and V is TRBV10-1; TRBD1 matches 9 bases. V lost 0 bases to trimming and J lost 15 bases; unmatched junction nucleotides: 9. This CDR3 contains 15 residues. Germline CDR1 and CDR2: WNHNN and SYGVQD (reference sequence). This chain's CDR3 is CASSESSGQGFLLHF. Here the CDR3 DNA reads TGCGCCAGCAGTGAGTCCTCGGGACAGGGCTTTCTCCTCCACTTT.